This entry is about one TCR beta chain. Its antigen target is currently unknown. Within one base of it there is no much larger clone, and no base qualities were kept. The cohort comprised 550 to 700 healthy bone marrow donors. At the time of sampling, all cohort members were nominally healthy, though unrecorded immune exposures were likely present. The donor was CMV seropositive and belonged to the group of about 290 seropositive cohort members. Each donor provided a peripheral blood sample, and peripheral blood mononuclear cells were used for TCR beta sequencing. Genomic DNA was extracted from the blood cell samples with the Qiagen DNeasy Blood Extraction Kit. This entry is derived from a study of cytomegalovirus exposure and HLA in healthy donors (dated by TCRdb to 2015 to 2018). Regarding the study in general: According to an earlier analysis of a few hundred of the donors, some 170 million T cells yielded roughly 110 million unique TCR beta sequences and more than 250 Gb of sequence data. All discovery cohort repertoires had been generated on a single sequencing platform. Along with the approximately 650-subject first cohort, a separate validation cohort of 120 different subjects was used. An earlier analysis of some 500 of the donors used high-throughput TCR beta sequencing to judge whether each TCR beta V gene segment behaved as functional or pseudogenic. A handful of DR-DQ haplotypes were handled as single units for association and clustering because linkage in the cohort was strong. Among about 400 genotyped donors of the cohort, an average of about 220,000 unique TCR beta nucleotide sequences was sequenced per donor, of which approximately 18% were non-productive. The study was designed to test whether signatures of past pathogen exposure could be identified by cataloging public T cell receptors. Typing coverage varied by locus: roughly 620-640 donors for A, B, C, DRB1 and DQB1; approximately 500 for DQA1; 606 for DPA1; more than 450 for DPB1. A later genetic analysis took genome-wide SNP genotypes for about 65% of the 666 donors and used that subset as a discovery cohort. Roughly 300 gigabases of sequencing data and 70 million to 100 million unique TCR sequences were included in an early release covering roughly 700 HLA-typed donors. Alongside the repertoire data, information on donor age, sex, ethnicity and CMV serostatus was compiled. HLA typing included class I and class II loci at four-digit resolution. In the later analysis, no new phenotypic data were used to find candidate immune exposures; instead, reliance was placed on TCR beta sequences and their occurrence across donors. Using immunosequencing, the study profiled T cell repertoires from 640 or so subjects and related those repertoires to cytomegalovirus serostatus. Of the roughly 400 genotyped donors, 80% to 90% were placed in the genetic ancestry cluster associated with self-reported Caucasian donors. High-throughput TCR immunosequencing, statistical association of individual TCRs with disease status, and machine learning were combined to predict cytomegalovirus infection status. A later analysis re-analyzed previously published TCR beta repertoires from 600 to 850 donors and added high-resolution HLA genotyping to study TCR occurrence patterns.

V and J are trimmed by 4 bases and 3 bases, and the gene matches miss 1 base of the junction. There are 14 amino acids in the CDR3, from cysteine to phenylalanine inclusive. Only CDR3 DNA is held: 42 bases, read in frame from base 1. Via the germline V gene (reference sequence), CDR1 is SEHNR and CDR2 FQNEAQ. The library was made by the immunoSEQ multiplex PCR assay. For the multiplex PCR, a mixture combining 60 forward primers for TCR Vbeta segments and 13 reverse primers for TCR Jbeta segments was used. The CDR3 region of rearranged TCR beta genes was amplified from genomic DNA with a multiplex PCR assay. Amplified TCR beta libraries were sequenced as 87-base-pair reads on the Illumina HiSeq System. On the authors' methods: In a later analysis, roughly 80 million unique TCR beta chains were counted across the roughly 670 repertoires, and around 10 million of these chains were shared by at least two donors. To remove PCR and sequencing errors, raw reads were error-corrected and collapsed into unique sequences using a nearest-neighbor algorithm that merged closely related sequences. CDR3 sequences were aligned to IMGT reference sequences to assign V, D and J gene segments. For a sequence to be retained, a match of at least six nucleotides was required to both a V gene segment and a J gene segment. A rearrangement counted as productive if the CDR3 had no stop codons and remained in frame with V and J, and every other rearrangement counted as non-productive. Following IMGT convention, CDR3 was defined as the stretch from the second conserved V-encoded cysteine up to the conserved J-encoded phenylalanine. Sequences without an unambiguous match to a single V gene segment were excluded from the earlier analysis of several hundred of the donors. In an earlier analysis of around 590 of the donors, a V segment was called functional when productive rearrangements were above 56.7%, and segregating when the standard deviation between donors exceeded 5%. A statistical classification framework was built for diagnosing cytomegalovirus status from the catalog of TCR beta chain sequences. In a later analysis, V and J genes were assigned by comparing TCR nucleotide sequences against IMGT/GENE-DB human TR gene sequences. In a later analysis, CDR3 sequences and most-parsimonious VDJ recombination scenarios were assigned using the TCRdist pipeline. In a later analysis, every TCR beta chain was defined by the combination of its CDR3 amino acid sequence and its V-gene family, and reads without a unique V-gene family were dropped. In a later analysis, 500 to 700 highly shared, low-generation-probability nucleotide sequences were removed to address suspected cross-contamination and a sequencing artifact. In a later analysis, a clonal expansion index for each public chain was calculated from normalized within-repertoire ranks of inferred template counts. In a later analysis, generation probabilities were computed using a VDJ recombination model fitted to out-of-frame rearrangements, and the results were checked against IGoR. In a later analysis, hypergeometric tests were used to score TCR-TCR, TCR-HLA and TCR-CMV co-occurrence, with a repertoire-size bias correction applied to TCR pairs. To estimate false discovery rates, a later analysis permuted the HLA or CMV assignments 20 times. In a later analysis, co-occurring TCRs were grouped with DBSCAN, and TCRdist sequence similarity was added when clustering was performed within HLA-allele-positive subsets. Repertoires with fewer than 30,000 or more than 120,000 public chains were left out of co-occurrence clustering, as were about five repertoires with anomalous nucleotide sharing. This immuneACCESS table, as held by TCRdb, lists in-frame sequences with V and J called but not all clones. Of the missing ones, under half trace to an unresolved V gene in checked studies; the others have no known cause. V and J calls and clone size follow that table, whereas D and trimming were derived from the DNA. The sample records some 150,000 clones, more than 75% of which are singletons. Roughly 8% of the sample goes to the ten largest clones.

Overall study results and their limits: Approximately 16 rarely observed V segments, including chromosome 9 orphons, were excluded from the earlier analysis of approximately 500 of the donors because counts were too low. A later genetic analysis associated a missense DCLRE1C variant with V-gene and J-gene trimming of TCR beta chains, and an independent cohort replicated the association. In a later analysis, most CMV-associated TCR beta chains were found to appear HLA-restricted, with HLA associations seemingly driven largely by CMV exposure. The authors suggested that the approach could potentially be generalized to other disease states and immunological phenotypes. Roughly uniform sequencing depth across donors was assumed in presence/absence analyses, although this assumption may not hold. HLA typing was unavailable for some donors at each locus, so association tests used only the typed subset. A later analysis associated 15,000 to 20,000 TCR beta sequences with specific HLA alleles at a false discovery rate of 0.05. A further reported finding was that TCR beta sequences accurately predicted the HLA-A and HLA-B alleles for most subjects in the first cohort. The cohort was sequenced for TCR beta chains only, and without alpha or paired-chain data the features that could be detected were limited. In an earlier analysis of over 550 of the donors, most TCR beta V segments were observed in productive rearrangements about 90% or about 30% of the time, broadly matching IMGT annotations. The study listed 164 TCR beta chains as associated with cytomegalovirus. A few of the identified cytomegalovirus-associated TCR beta chains were confirmed in vitro to be specific for cytomegalovirus antigens. A cluster of highly shared sequence variants was judged likely to represent a technical artifact of the sequencing pipeline. Some IMGT-functional V segments, including TRBV6-2 and TRBV6-3, could not be told apart with the 87-base-pair reads, so those segments were excluded. Cytomegalovirus status was reported to be diagnosed by the classifier with high specificity and sensitivity in both the original and validation cohorts. In a later analysis, several top co-occurrence clusters were reported to appear linked to parvovirus B19, influenza, CMV and Epstein-Barr virus. Most TCR sequences were seen in very few donors, while some public TCRs were found in many individuals. A later analysis found that TCR association rates varied across HLA loci, with DRB1 alleles showing the most associated TCRs and HLA-C alleles the fewest. According to a later genetic analysis, donors in an Asian-associated ancestry cluster had fewer N-insertions in productive TCRs than the approximately 650-donor mean. Strong co-occurrence of HLA alleles, especially DR and DQ, made assigning TCR associations to individual alleles difficult. The only immune exposure information available for the cohort was CMV serostatus. In a later analysis, HLA-associated TCR beta chains were found to be more clonally expanded and to have lower generation probabilities than equally common non-associated chains. Correlated functional status among segregating V segments might reflect linkage disequilibrium, but an unknown experimental factor could not be ruled out.

Sequences were obtained from PBMCs. This TCR came from a woman aged 50 to 65 in good health and CMV-seropositive. The rearrangement joined TRBV7-9 to TRBJ2-7, with 12 bases aligning to TRBD2. The DNA sequence follows: TGTGCCAGCAGCTCTAGCGGGAGGGTCTACGAGCAGTACTTC. Its translation is CASSSSGRVYEQYF.